The rows below give T cell receptor beta chains drawn from one sample of a study of spatial heterogeneity in lung cancer. Via MiXCR, TCRdb re-called the 5' RACE reads, giving one row per CDR3 protein. This table holds approximately 21,000 distinct CDR3 sequences, around 4.8% found once. This specimen was lung tumor tissue, taken at surgery. These receptors came from a male donor with early-stage non-small cell lung cancer. CDR3s include the opening cysteine and the closing phenylalanine or tryptophan. Fields, in order: clone size, V gene, D gene, J gene, CDR3 DNA, CDR3 protein. The D gene is left open where the match is weak. Expanded clones get a size class; other rows say once, few or many, or leave the size out.

clone size: many
V gene: TRBV10-3
D gene: .
J gene: TRBJ2-5
CDR3 DNA: TGTGCCATCAGTCGAGAGTTGGAGACCCAGTACTTC
CDR3 protein: CAISRELETQYF

clone size: many
V gene: TRBV7-3
D gene: .
J gene: TRBJ2-1
CDR3 DNA: TGTGCCAGCAGCTCGATCGGAGATGAGCAGTTCTTC
CDR3 protein: CASSSIGDEQFF

clone size: .
V gene: TRBV20-1
D gene: TRBD1
J gene: TRBJ1-2
CDR3 DNA: TGCAGTGCTAGAGATTCGGGACAGCCTCGAAATAACTATGGCTACACCTTC
CDR3 protein: CSARDSGQPRNNYGYTF

clone size: many
V gene: TRBV5-1
D gene: .
J gene: TRBJ2-1
CDR3 DNA: TGCGCCAGCAGCTTGACGGGGGACTCCTACAATGAGCAGTTCTTC
CDR3 protein: CASSLTGDSYNEQFF

clone size: many
V gene: TRBV7-9
D gene: TRBD1
J gene: TRBJ1-6
CDR3 DNA: TGTGCCAGCAGGGCACAGGGGTATTCACCCCTCCACTTT
CDR3 protein: CASRAQGYSPLHF

clone size: many
V gene: TRBV21-1
D gene: .
J gene: TRBJ1-4
CDR3 DNA: TGTGCCAGCAGCAACCAAGGGGGGGCCCCAACTAATGAAAAACTGTTTTTT
CDR3 protein: CASSNQGGAPTNEKLFF

clone size: medium-sized
V gene: TRBV9
D gene: TRBD2
J gene: TRBJ2-2
CDR3 DNA: TGTGCCAGCAGCGTAGGTAGCGGGGGAATGAACACCGGGGAGCTGTTTTTT
CDR3 protein: CASSVGSGGMNTGELFF

clone size: few
V gene: TRBV7-2
D gene: TRBD2
J gene: TRBJ2-5
CDR3 DNA: TGTGCCAGCAGGCGGACTAGCGGGGAGACCCAGTACTTC
CDR3 protein: CASRRTSGETQYF

clone size: many
V gene: TRBV7-2
D gene: .
J gene: TRBJ2-1
CDR3 DNA: TGTGCCAGCAGCCCCCAGGCACTAGTAAATGAGCAGTTCTTC
CDR3 protein: CASSPQALVNEQFF

clone size: many
V gene: TRBV3-1
D gene: .
J gene: TRBJ1-1
CDR3 DNA: TGTGCCAGCAGCCGCCCCGGGGGAAGCACTGAAGCTTTCTTT
CDR3 protein: CASSRPGGSTEAFF

clone size: large
V gene: TRBV29-1
D gene: .
J gene: TRBJ2-2
CDR3 DNA: TGCAGCGTTGAAGGAGGGAACACCGGGGAGCTGTTTTTT
CDR3 protein: CSVEGGNTGELFF

clone size: many
V gene: TRBV5-6
D gene: .
J gene: TRBJ2-2
CDR3 DNA: TGTGCCAGCAGCTGGGGGTTATCGGAGGCGAACACCGGGGAGCTGTTTTTT
CDR3 protein: CASSWGLSEANTGELFF

clone size: many
V gene: TRBV28
D gene: .
J gene: TRBJ2-1
CDR3 DNA: TGTGCCAGTCAACGGTCCTACAATGAGCAGTTCTTC
CDR3 protein: CASQRSYNEQFF

clone size: many
V gene: TRBV28
D gene: TRBD2
J gene: TRBJ2-7
CDR3 DNA: TGTGCCAGCAGAGGACTAGCGGGGGACTACGAGCAGTACTTC
CDR3 protein: CASRGLAGDYEQYF

clone size: many
V gene: TRBV13
D gene: TRBD1
J gene: TRBJ2-7
CDR3 DNA: TGTGCCAGCAGCACCCAGGGACAGGGTTTGGAGCAGTACTTC
CDR3 protein: CASSTQGQGLEQYF

clone size: many
V gene: TRBV27
D gene: TRBD2
J gene: TRBJ2-7
CDR3 DNA: TGTGCCAGCGGTTTAGCGGGGGGCCCTTCCTACGAGCAGTACTTC
CDR3 protein: CASGLAGGPSYEQYF

clone size: many
V gene: TRBV30
D gene: TRBD2
J gene: TRBJ2-1
CDR3 DNA: TGTGCCTGGAGTGGAGCTAGCGGCAATGAGCAGTTCTTC
CDR3 protein: CAWSGASGNEQFF

clone size: medium-sized
V gene: TRBV7-9
D gene: .
J gene: TRBJ2-1
CDR3 DNA: TGTGCCAGCAGCTTAGGTGGTTGGGGTAATGAGCAGTTCTTC
CDR3 protein: CASSLGGWGNEQFF

clone size: many
V gene: TRBV6-2/TRBV6-3
D gene: .
J gene: TRBJ2-7
CDR3 DNA: TGTGCCAGCAGTTACTCGGACGAGCAGTACTTC
CDR3 protein: CASSYSDEQYF

clone size: many
V gene: TRBV20-1
D gene: .
J gene: TRBJ2-1
CDR3 DNA: TGCAGTGCCGTTGGTTCGGTGACCTACAATGAGCAGTTCTTC
CDR3 protein: CSAVGSVTYNEQFF

clone size: medium-sized
V gene: TRBV6-2/TRBV6-3
D gene: TRBD2
J gene: TRBJ2-7
CDR3 DNA: TGTGCCAGCAGTTACCGGGAGGGCCGATACGAGCAGTACTTC
CDR3 protein: CASSYREGRYEQYF

clone size: many
V gene: TRBV7-9
D gene: TRBD2
J gene: TRBJ2-1
CDR3 DNA: TGTGCCAGCAGCCCCTCGGTGGGCGGGAGGGCCGGTTACAATGAGCAGTTCTTC
CDR3 protein: CASSPSVGGRAGYNEQFF

clone size: many
V gene: TRBV5-1
D gene: .
J gene: TRBJ1-6
CDR3 DNA: TGCGCCAGCAGCTTGGGGGGCACTTATAATTCACCCCTCCACTTT
CDR3 protein: CASSLGGTYNSPLHF

clone size: many
V gene: TRBV5-1
D gene: TRBD2
J gene: TRBJ2-1
CDR3 DNA: TGCGCCAGCAGCTTGGCCGGGCTAGCGGGGGTCAAGCAGTTCTTC
CDR3 protein: CASSLAGLAGVKQFF

clone size: .
V gene: TRBV5-1
D gene: .
J gene: TRBJ1-3
CDR3 DNA: TGCGCCAGCAGCTTTGGGGATTCTTTTGGAAACACCATATATTTT
CDR3 protein: CASSFGDSFGNTIYF

clone size: many
V gene: TRBV7-6
D gene: TRBD1
J gene: TRBJ2-7
CDR3 DNA: TGTGCCAGCAGCCTACTCCCCGGGACAGGACTCTCCTACGAGCAGTACTTC
CDR3 protein: CASSLLPGTGLSYEQYF

clone size: .
V gene: TRBV7-2
D gene: TRBD2
J gene: TRBJ2-2
CDR3 DNA: TGTGCCAGCAGCTTTGGGACTAGGGTGTCCGGGGAGCTGTTTTTT
CDR3 protein: CASSFGTRVSGELFF

clone size: many
V gene: TRBV7-9
D gene: .
J gene: TRBJ1-6
CDR3 DNA: TGTGCCAGCCAGGGTAATTCACCCCTCCACTTT
CDR3 protein: CASQGNSPLHF

clone size: many
V gene: TRBV5-5
D gene: .
J gene: TRBJ1-5
CDR3 DNA: TGTGCCAGCAGCCCGAGTTCATCCTATAGCAATCAGCCCCAGCATTTT
CDR3 protein: CASSPSSSYSNQPQHF

clone size: many
V gene: TRBV6-2/TRBV6-3
D gene: .
J gene: TRBJ2-1
CDR3 DNA: TGTGCCAGCAGTGAGGGGCGCGGCTCCTACAATGAGCAGTTCTTC
CDR3 protein: CASSEGRGSYNEQFF

clone size: many
V gene: TRBV5-1
D gene: .
J gene: TRBJ2-7
CDR3 DNA: TGCGCCAGCAGCTTGAGCGCTCAGGGGTACGAGCAGTACTTC
CDR3 protein: CASSLSAQGYEQYF

clone size: many
V gene: TRBV5-1
D gene: TRBD1
J gene: TRBJ2-7
CDR3 DNA: TGCGCCAGCCGAGGGACAGGGAGGCACGAGCAGTACTTC
CDR3 protein: CASRGTGRHEQYF

clone size: many
V gene: TRBV19
D gene: TRBD1
J gene: TRBJ1-6
CDR3 DNA: TGTGCCTCAGACAGGGGGCTGAATTCACCCCTCCACTTT
CDR3 protein: CASDRGLNSPLHF

clone size: many
V gene: TRBV27
D gene: .
J gene: TRBJ2-7
CDR3 DNA: TGTGCCAGCAGTTTAAAAATGGCCTACGAGCAGTACTTC
CDR3 protein: CASSLKMAYEQYF

clone size: .
V gene: TRBV7-9
D gene: .
J gene: TRBJ1-3
CDR3 DNA: TGTGCCAGCAGCTTAGATCGGGTAGTTGGAAACACCATATATTTT
CDR3 protein: CASSLDRVVGNTIYF

clone size: many
V gene: TRBV7-2
D gene: .
J gene: TRBJ2-1
CDR3 DNA: TGTGCCAGCAGCTTAGTCGGGGACAATGAGCAGTTCTTC
CDR3 protein: CASSLVGDNEQFF

clone size: many
V gene: TRBV12-3/TRBV12-4
D gene: .
J gene: TRBJ2-1
CDR3 DNA: TGTGCCAGCAATACCTTCGGGGAATACAATGAGCAGTTCTTC
CDR3 protein: CASNTFGEYNEQFF

clone size: many
V gene: TRBV6-2/TRBV6-3
D gene: TRBD1
J gene: TRBJ2-3
CDR3 DNA: TGTGCCAGCAGGCGACAGGGATTGTCCAGCACAGATACGCAGTATTTT
CDR3 protein: CASRRQGLSSTDTQYF

clone size: many
V gene: TRBV12-3/TRBV12-4
D gene: .
J gene: TRBJ2-4
CDR3 DNA: TGTGCCAGCACTCAGGGGATGGCCAAAAACATTCAGTACTTC
CDR3 protein: CASTQGMAKNIQYF

clone size: many
V gene: TRBV28
D gene: TRBD1
J gene: TRBJ1-5
CDR3 DNA: TGTGCCAGCAGTTTGATGCAGGGGGCTCAGCCCCAGCATTTT
CDR3 protein: CASSLMQGAQPQHF

clone size: .
V gene: TRBV11-3
D gene: TRBD1
J gene: TRBJ2-2
CDR3 DNA: TGTGCCAGCAGCTTAGGACAGGGAAGCACCGGGGAGCTGTTTTTT
CDR3 protein: CASSLGQGSTGELFF

clone size: many
V gene: TRBV6-1
D gene: .
J gene: TRBJ1-1
CDR3 DNA: TGTGCCAGCAGTGAAAGTCCAGGGGCTAGGACTGAAGCTTTCTTT
CDR3 protein: CASSESPGARTEAFF

clone size: many
V gene: TRBV6-6
D gene: .
J gene: TRBJ1-3
CDR3 DNA: TGTGCCAGCAGTTACTCTGCCGACTCTGGAAACACCATATATTTT
CDR3 protein: CASSYSADSGNTIYF

clone size: few
V gene: TRBV10-2
D gene: .
J gene: TRBJ2-1
CDR3 DNA: TGCGCCAGCAGTGAAGGGCGACTCGCCAATGAGCAGTTCTTC
CDR3 protein: CASSEGRLANEQFF

clone size: many
V gene: TRBV7-2
D gene: .
J gene: TRBJ2-5
CDR3 DNA: TGTGCCAGCAGCCCCTCGACAGGTGGAGAGACCCAGTACTTC
CDR3 protein: CASSPSTGGETQYF

clone size: .
V gene: TRBV7-9
D gene: .
J gene: TRBJ2-3
CDR3 DNA: TGTGCCAGCAGCTTAGCCGCCGGGACTTACACAGATACGCAGTATTTT
CDR3 protein: CASSLAAGTYTDTQYF

clone size: many
V gene: TRBV20-1
D gene: .
J gene: TRBJ1-5
CDR3 DNA: TGCAGTGCTAGAGTGAGGGAAGATTACAATCAGCCCCAGCATTTT
CDR3 protein: CSARVREDYNQPQHF

clone size: many
V gene: TRBV7-2
D gene: .
J gene: TRBJ2-5
CDR3 DNA: TGTGCCAGCAGCTGGGGTGGTACGGAGACCCAGTACTTC
CDR3 protein: CASSWGGTETQYF

clone size: many
V gene: TRBV28
D gene: .
J gene: TRBJ2-3
CDR3 DNA: TGTGCCAGCAGCCCGGACCGAGACTACACAGATACGCAGTATTTT
CDR3 protein: CASSPDRDYTDTQYF

clone size: many
V gene: TRBV5-1
D gene: TRBD1
J gene: TRBJ1-1
CDR3 DNA: TGCGCCAGCAGCTTTACAGGGGAAACTGAAGCTTTCTTT
CDR3 protein: CASSFTGETEAFF